This note documents a single TCR beta chain sequence. This sample stems from a study of patients and donors after allogeneic stem cell transplantation. From the RT-PCR reads, TCRdb called clonotypes with MiXCR, one entry per CDR3 protein. The table includes some 200,000 distinct CDR3 sequences, 41% detected once. The CDR3 extends over 16 amino acids. Germline V gives CDR1 SNHLY, CDR2 FYNNEI. V was pared by 6 bases and J by 8 bases, with 12 bases of the junction left unmatched. The clonotype was recovered from a human donor who was either an allogeneic HSCT recipient or a stem cell or donor lymphocyte infusion donor (not recorded which). It is not recorded whose cells these are; they may come from a transplant donor. Sequencing was done on a sample of blood, either unsorted or a sorted T cell fraction (not recorded which). This chain joins TRBV2 and TRBJ1-4, with 10 bases identical to TRBD1. The CDR3 here is CASRSNSGTGEEKLFF. CDR3 DNA: TGTGCCAGCAGATCTAATTCCGGGACAGGGGAAGAAAAACTGTTTTTT.